This TCR beta chain was sequenced in a study of blood T cell repertoires in COVID-19. Study-level information: Researchers got acute and convalescent COVID-19 samples from the United States, Italy and Spain. T cells, B-cell-depleted T cells, or PBMCs provided the cDNA or gDNA that served as material.

The CDR3 has 12 amino acids. Trimming took 5 bases from V and 9 from J; bases not matched to a gene: 7. The germline V gene has CDR1 MNHEY and CDR2 SMNVEV (reference sequence). The method was immunoSEQ multiplex PCR; TCRdb's version includes in-frame clones alone and lacks a portion of them. Of about 150,000 clones in the sample, just under 85% were seen once. The V call is TRBV27, the J call TRBJ2-7; 7 nucleotides align to TRBD2. The sample taken for sequencing was peripheral blood. The clonotype originates from a woman between 40 and 55 years old with active or convalescent COVID-19. In DNA, the CDR3 is TGTGCCAGCAGTCCGCCGGGGGGTGGGCAGTACTTC. This sequence encodes CASSPPGGGQYF.